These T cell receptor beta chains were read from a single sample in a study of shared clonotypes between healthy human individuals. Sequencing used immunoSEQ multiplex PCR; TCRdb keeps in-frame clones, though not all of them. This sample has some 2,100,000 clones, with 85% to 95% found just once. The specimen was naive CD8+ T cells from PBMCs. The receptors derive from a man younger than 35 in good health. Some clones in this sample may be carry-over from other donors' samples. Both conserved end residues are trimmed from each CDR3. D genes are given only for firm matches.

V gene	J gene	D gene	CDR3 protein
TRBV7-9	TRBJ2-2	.	ASTWVPNTGELF
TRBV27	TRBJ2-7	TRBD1	ASTRRQGNFYEQY
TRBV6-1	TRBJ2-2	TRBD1	ASSVWNRGLSGGELF
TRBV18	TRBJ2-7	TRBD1	ASSPRGGTAHEQY
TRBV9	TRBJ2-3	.	ASSVGGSIGRRGPTDTQY
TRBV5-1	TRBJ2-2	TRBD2	ASSFGLAGDTGELF
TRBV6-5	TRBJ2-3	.	ASSPQGSLTDTQY
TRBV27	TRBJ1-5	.	ASSPLGYSGAGNQPQH
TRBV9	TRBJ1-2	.	ASSVALEGSYGYT
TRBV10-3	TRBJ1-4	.	AISANHGTNEKLF
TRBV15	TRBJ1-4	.	ATSSGSRKWGNEKLF
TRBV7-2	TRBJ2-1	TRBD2	ASSATSGRYNEQF
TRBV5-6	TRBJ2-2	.	ASSWVDLAGELF
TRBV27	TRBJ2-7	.	ASSLSAGYEQY
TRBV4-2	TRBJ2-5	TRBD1	ASSQDQGAKETQY
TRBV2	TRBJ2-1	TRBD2	ASSEQLAATNEQF